One and the same sample provided the 19 T cell receptor beta chains below, sequenced in a study of blood T cell repertoires in COVID-19. This table comes from immunoSEQ multiplex PCR, and its TCRdb copy is limited to in-frame clones, with some not included. The table lists approximately 200,000 clones, about 88% of them singletons. The specimen was peripheral blood. The source of these receptors is a man in his forties or fifties with active or convalescent COVID-19.

This clone came up a few times. The gene calls are TRBV9 and TRBJ2-1, with 7 bases aligning to TRBD2. Losses at the gene ends were 4 bases for V and 6 bases for J; bases not matched to a gene: 10. The CDR3 contains 15 residues. The germline gives CDR1 SGDLS, CDR2 YYNGEE. This CDR3 is CASSPAAGEANEQFF. The CDR3 DNA reads TGTGCCAGCAGCCCAGCGGCGGGAGAGGCCAATGAGCAGTTCTTC.

Only one count was recorded for this clone. This chain connects TRBV28 to TRBJ1-1; no firm D call. The ends were cut back, 6 bases at V and 6 bases at J, with 8 bases in the middle. The germline gives CDR1 MDHEN, CDR2 SYDVKM. The CDR3 is 11 amino acids. This chain's CDR3 is CASRVTAEAFF. CDR3 nucleotide sequence: TGTGCCAGCAGGGTTACGGCTGAAGCTTTCTTT.

This chain joins TRBV30 and TRBJ2-2; D gene ambiguous. CDR3 length equals 14 residues. Trimming cost V 1 base and J 0 bases, with 6 bases left between them. The germline CDR1 and CDR2 sequences are GTSNPN and SVGIG (reference sequence). The CDR3 nucleotides read TGTGCCTGGAGTGGGAGTACGAACACCGGGGAGCTGTTTTTT. It codes for CAWSGSTNTGELFF.

V gene TRBV18 combines with J gene TRBJ2-1; D is ambiguous. Germline-derived CDR1 and CDR2 are KGHSH and LQKENI. CDR3 length equals 16 residues. V lost 3 bases and J 0 bases, leaving 12 bases between the germline ends. CDR3: CASSPRSHSSYNEQFF. The CDR3 DNA follows: TGTGCCAGCTCACCCAGGTCACACAGCTCCTACAATGAGCAGTTCTTC.

The chain carries TRBV18 and TRBJ1-1; the match to TRBD1 covers 10 bases. CDR1 is KGHSH and CDR2 is LQKENI in the germline V gene. J was trimmed by 7 bases and V by 4 bases; bases with no gene match: 6. The length of the CDR3 is 14 residues. CDR3 nucleotides: TGTGCCAGCTCACGAACGACAGGGGGCGATGAAGCTTTCTTT. Protein product: CASSRTTGGDEAFF.

This sequence joins TRBV24-1 and TRBJ1-1, with D perhaps matching TRBD1 (6 bases). The length of the CDR3 is 14 residues. The germline V gene encodes CDR1 KGHDR and CDR2 SFDVKD. V shed 3 bases and J shed 6 bases, with 13 bases lying between them. In DNA form, the CDR3 reads TGTGCCACCAGTGATAACAGGGATCGGGCTGAAGCTTTCTTT. It yields the protein CATSDNRDRAEAFF.

The rearrangement uses TRBV19 and TRBJ2-2; 12 bases match TRBD2. V shed 3 bases and J 8 bases; nucleotides not matched to a gene: 4. The CDR3 contains 15 residues. In germline, CDR1 is LNHDA, CDR2 SQIVND (reference sequence). This CDR3 reads CASSMTSGGTGELFF. CDR3 DNA: TGTGCCAGTAGTATGACTAGCGGGGGTACGGGGGAGCTGTTTTTT.

This rearrangement joins TRBV3-1 (or the pseudogene TRBV3-2) to TRBJ2-1; 8 positions agree with TRBD2. With 1 base clipped from V and 2 bases from J, the junction kept 4 bases outside the gene matches. Germline V CDR1 and CDR2: LGHDT, YNNKEL (reference sequence). This CDR3 spans 16 amino acids. Here the CDR3 DNA reads TGTGCCAGCAGCCAAGTAAGCGGGAGCACCTACAATGAGCAGTTCTTC. It codes for CASSQVSGSTYNEQFF.

This clone came up a few times. No conserved phenylalanine or tryptophan is present at the end of the CDR3, so a read error is the likely explanation. The DNA is left out, because the CDR3 cannot be placed on it with certainty; the CDR3 is given as TCRdb lists it. V is TRBV12-1 and J is TRBJ1-4; the D call TRBD1 from the table was never checked on the DNA. TRBV12-1 is labeled a pseudogene. With termini counted, the CDR3 has 12 amino acids. CDR3 loop: CASSFEDRASSV.

The J gene is TRBJ1-2, the V gene TRBV5-3; 8 bases line up with TRBD1. TRBV5-3 is an open reading frame, and its role is uncertain. Trimming at V came to 3 bases and at J to 4 bases, leaving 8 bases not matched to a gene. The CDR3 sequence is 15 residues long. This CDR3 is CARSCLDRGSYGYTF. CDR3 bases: TGTGCCAGAAGCTGTCTAGACAGGGGATCCTATGGCTACACCTTC.

The V gene is TRBV28, the J gene TRBJ1-4, with D possibly TRBD1 on 5 matching bases. The V end was cut by 6 bases, the J end by 8 bases, with 19 bases between. This CDR3 region has 15 residues. Germline V gene data show CDR1 as MDHEN and CDR2 as SYDVKM. Written as DNA, the CDR3 is TGTGCCAGCAGCAAATCAACAGGAATAAACGAAAAACTGTTTTTT. Its translation: CASSKSTGINEKLFF. The full variable domain, rest sourced from reference TRBV28 and TRBJ1-4, is DVKVTQSSRYLVKRTGEKVFLECVQDMDHENMFWYRQDPGLGLRLIYFSYDVKMKEKGDIPEGYSVSREKKERFSLILESASTNQTSMYLCASSKSTGINEKLFFGSGTQLSVL.

The genes are TRBV28 and TRBJ1-5, with D perhaps TRBD1 (5 bases). Looked up from germline, CDR1 is MDHEN and CDR2 is SYDVKM. The ends were cut back, 3 bases at V and 7 bases at J, with 10 bases in the middle. The CDR3 length is 13 residues. CDR3 DNA sequence: TGTGCCAGCAGTTTGGGGCGGACCCAGCCCCAGCATTTT. Translation gives CASSLGRTQPQHF.

The V gene is TRBV2, the J gene TRBJ1-2, with D possibly matching TRBD1 (5 bases). This CDR3 spans 17 amino acids. Between the trimmed V and J ends, which lost 3 bases and 3 bases, there was a span of 20 bases. Germline V gene data show CDR1 as SNHLY and CDR2 as FYNNEI. The CDR3 DNA reads TGTGCCAGCAGTGAGCTTCCAACAGGCAGGACCTACTATGGCTACACCTTC. This sequence encodes CASSELPTGRTYYGYTF.

The chain uses TRBV10-1 and TRBJ2-5, with 12 bases lining up with TRBD2. CDR1 and CDR2 from the germline V gene are WNHNN and SYGVQD (reference sequence). This CDR3 comprises 17 residues. V was clipped by 3 bases and J by 5 bases; unmatched bases: 10. The DNA of the CDR3 is TGCGCCAGCAGTGATCGGACTAGCGGGGAACGTGGTGAGACCCAGTACTTC. The encoded protein is CASSDRTSGERGETQYF.

This clone was seen only once. The chain uses TRBV28 and TRBJ2-3; D might be TRBD2 (5 bases). Trimming shortened V by 2 bases and J by 0 bases, and 9 bases separated the two germline ends. The CDR3 loop spans 15 amino acids. Germline V gene sequence: CDR1 MDHEN, CDR2 SYDVKM. CDR3 coding DNA: TGTGCCAGCAGTTTAATCGGGATTAGCACAGATACGCAGTATTTT. It translates to CASSLIGISTDTQYF.

The count of this clone is one. The chain uses TRBV3-1 (or the pseudogene TRBV3-2) and TRBJ2-7; no definite D call. Trimming shortened V by 3 bases and J by 1 base, and 13 bases separated the two germline ends. CDR3 length equals 15 residues. Germline loops: CDR1 LGHDT, CDR2 YNNKEL (reference sequence). This chain's CDR3 is CASSQTSAGSYEQYF. In DNA form, the CDR3 reads TGTGCCAGCAGCCAGACGAGCGCCGGATCCTACGAGCAGTACTTC.

V and J are TRBV5-4 and TRBJ2-1; 8 positions agree with TRBD1. This CDR3 contains 16 residues. J gave up 6 bases and V 2 bases, and 10 bases lay outside the gene matches. Germline V lookup: CDR1 SGHNT, CDR2 YYREEE (reference sequence). The chain's CDR3 is CASSFGDRRSLNEQFF. CDR3 DNA: TGTGCCAGCAGCTTCGGGGACAGGCGCTCCCTCAATGAGCAGTTCTTC.

The chain employs TRBV29-1 and TRBJ1-1; the match to TRBD1 covers 8 bases. The trim removed 4 bases at V and 1 base at J, leaving 5 bases unmatched. CDR1 is SQVTM and CDR2 is ANQGSEA in the germline V gene. The CDR3 consists of 14 residues. This CDR3 reads CSVGRGHGNTEAFF. In DNA, the CDR3 is TGCAGCGTTGGCAGGGGGCACGGGAACACTGAAGCTTTCTTT.

The chain uses TRBV19 and TRBJ1-1; perhaps TRBD1 as D (6 bases). The germline V gene has CDR1 LNHDA and CDR2 SQIVND (reference sequence). This CDR3 spans 14 amino acids. V shed 7 bases and J shed 3 bases, with 15 bases lying between them. DNA for the CDR3: TGTGCCAGTACCGACGACAGGACGTACACTGAAGCTTTCTTT. Its protein is CASTDDRTYTEAFF.